This T cell receptor beta chain comes out of a study of blood T cells in healthy people across ages. In the study overall: Template switching retrieved approximately one barcoded beta molecule for each two T cells. Whole-study findings and limits: Expanded clonotype shifts may have been confounded, as the donors had an unknown CMV status. A roughly linear fall in TCR beta diversity per million T cells was seen with increasing age.

The study recruited healthy Caucasian donors from Russia who were aged roughly 6 to 95. With a J-beta primer mix and a sample-barcoded 5' primer, a second PCR ran about 7 to 12 cycles. TCRdb independently ran MiXCR on the 5' RACE reads; one entry per CDR3 protein. In the table there are under 2 million distinct CDR3 sequences, about 31% of which are singletons. Points on this clonotype: What it recognizes is unknown.

Germline V CDR1 and CDR2: SGDLS, YYNGEE. V lost 0 bases, J lost 3 bases, and 9 bases lay in between. This CDR3 has 14 amino acids. The clonotype was recovered from a woman in her 30s in good health. This chain links TRBV9 with TRBJ2-5, with a tentative D call TRBD1 (5 bases). The specimen sequenced was blood. For the CDR3, the DNA is TGTGCCAGCAGCGTAGGGCAGGGCAAAGAGACCCAGTACTTC. It encodes CASSVGQGKETQYF. Full variable domain (remainder filled in from reference TRBV9 and TRBJ2-5): DSGVTQTPKHLITATGQRVTLRCSPRSGDLSVYWYQQSLDQGLQFLIQYYNGEERAKGNILERFSAQQFPDLHSELNLSSLELGDSALYFCASSVGQGKETQYFGPGTRLLVL.